This TCR beta chain was identified in a study of cytomegalovirus exposure and HLA in healthy donors. Study information: An earlier analysis found some 120 million unique TCR beta sequences from around 180 million T cells.

Donors counted as nominally healthy when sampled, yet unrecorded immune exposures were likely. The PCR had 60 Vbeta and 13 Jbeta primers. The protocol was immunoSEQ multiplex PCR, while the TCRdb copy is restricted to in-frame clones and leaves out a portion. Of roughly 50,000 clones in the sample, about 69% were seen once. Per germline, CDR1 LGHNT and CDR2 FRNRAP. The germline V and J ends were trimmed by 3 bases and 1 base, with 9 bases remaining between them. This CDR3 contains 14 residues. Study-level points and caveats: It was only CMV serostatus that was available as immune exposure information. Usually a TCR sequence was rare, but some public TCRs were found in many donors.

Notes on this clone: Antigen specificity is unknown.

This clonotype was obtained from a man younger than 45 in good health and CMV-seropositive. The chain joins TRBV12-5 to TRBJ2-5; D may be TRBD2 (6 bases). What was sequenced was PBMCs. In DNA, the CDR3 is TGTGCTAGTGGTTTACGGAGGGGCCAAGAGACCCAGTACTTC. Residues: CASGLRRGQETQYF. The full variable domain, completed using reference TRBV12-5 and TRBJ2-5, is DARVTQTPRHKVTEMGQEVTMRCQPILGHNTVFWYRQTMMQGLELLAYFRNRAPLDDSGMPKDRFSAEMPDATLATLKIQPSEPRDSAVYFCASGLRRGQETQYFGPGTRLLVL.